The rows below give T cell receptor beta chains drawn from one sample of a study of siplizumab effects on memory and regulatory T cells. The repertoire was sequenced with immunoSEQ multiplex PCR; TCRdb's copy has only in-frame clones and lacks some. The top ten clones hold 15% of a sample with 92,000 or so clones, 85% to 90% of them seen once. Sequenced input: CD4+ T cells sorted from blood. Receptors originate from a human donor in good health. CDR3s leave out the opening cysteine and the closing phenylalanine or tryptophan. The order of the fields is clone size, V gene, CDR3 protein. Not every row has a clone size; where given, it reads once, few, many or a size class.

abundance: NA
v_gene: TRBV6-5
CDR3aa: ASIAPGQGKAF

abundance: NA
v_gene: TRBV7-2
CDR3aa: ASSSGAGGNLDTEAF

abundance: NA
v_gene: TRBV28
CDR3aa: ASTPGGQLAD

abundance: once
v_gene: TRBV7-9
CDR3aa: ASSPGWAGPTDTQY

abundance: NA
v_gene: TRBV6-5
CDR3aa: ASRRTGRGEKLF

abundance: few
v_gene: TRBV5-4
CDR3aa: ASSLQTGGYGYT

abundance: NA
v_gene: TRBV19
CDR3aa: AKKRQGNSPLH

abundance: NA
v_gene: TRBV19
CDR3aa: ASSAPGQGGNEQY

abundance: NA
v_gene: TRBV19
CDR3aa: ASSPDRWAPQH

abundance: NA
v_gene: TRBV6-5
CDR3aa: ASSATGGEQF

abundance: NA
v_gene: TRBV7-8
CDR3aa: ASSPGVVETQY

abundance: NA
v_gene: TRBV6-6
CDR3aa: ASTGGRDYNEQF

abundance: NA
v_gene: TRBV15
CDR3aa: ATSRDTPQSGNTIY

abundance: NA
v_gene: TRBV9
CDR3aa: ASSGDFPRRTQY

abundance: NA
v_gene: TRBV10-3
CDR3aa: AIGTSEKHNEQF

abundance: NA
v_gene: TRBV5-5
CDR3aa: ASSLMVREKLF

abundance: NA
v_gene: TRBV6-5
CDR3aa: ASSSRGTPANEQF

abundance: NA
v_gene: TRBV14
CDR3aa: ASSLISAYEQY

abundance: NA
v_gene: TRBV2
CDR3aa: ASSDYGVGNEKLF

abundance: NA
v_gene: TRBV6-6
CDR3aa: ASSFGTSYEQY

abundance: NA
v_gene: TRBV5-1
CDR3aa: ASSPIIRQGGGNTIY

abundance: NA
v_gene: TRBV7-3
CDR3aa: ASSLTPTSGSTGEQF

abundance: NA
v_gene: TRBV2
CDR3aa: ASSGSRYEQY

abundance: NA
v_gene: TRBV25-1
CDR3aa: ASSAGSGYT

abundance: NA
v_gene: TRBV9
CDR3aa: ASSVVPREDYGYT

abundance: NA
v_gene: TRBV5-4
CDR3aa: ASSLGGRLSTDTQY

abundance: NA
v_gene: TRBV5-6
CDR3aa: ASSQSPGTGPNTEAF

abundance: NA
v_gene: TRBV29-1
CDR3aa: SVGGNSGSYNEQF

abundance: NA
v_gene: TRBV7-2
CDR3aa: ASSLAMSRPQF

abundance: NA
v_gene: TRBV11-3
CDR3aa: ASSLRGTGELF

abundance: NA
v_gene: TRBV14
CDR3aa: ASSQNKGWLTGELF

abundance: NA
v_gene: TRBV7-8
CDR3aa: ASSLGRAGGNEQF

abundance: NA
v_gene: TRBV10-3
CDR3aa: ATGTANTGELF

abundance: NA
v_gene: TRBV18
CDR3aa: ASSLLAGVRTDTQY

abundance: NA
v_gene: TRBV29-1
CDR3aa: SVDSFGYGYT

abundance: NA
v_gene: TRBV25-1
CDR3aa: ASSGGTANYGYT

abundance: NA
v_gene: TRBV19
CDR3aa: ASSPGTLTRGETQY

abundance: NA
v_gene: TRBV7-3
CDR3aa: ASSLSGASREQY

abundance: NA
v_gene: TRBV5-1
CDR3aa: ASSPGTGGYQETQY

abundance: NA
v_gene: TRBV28
CDR3aa: ASSPDGYEQY

abundance: NA
v_gene: TRBV18
CDR3aa: ASSSQNRGQPQH

abundance: NA
v_gene: TRBV20-1
CDR3aa: SARPGGGYT

abundance: NA
v_gene: TRBV14
CDR3aa: ASSQGGAGVYNEQF

abundance: once
v_gene: TRBV6-5
CDR3aa: ASTRDRNHEQY

abundance: NA
v_gene: TRBV2
CDR3aa: ASSDYRQGAEAF

abundance: NA
v_gene: TRBV11-2
CDR3aa: ASSLRRDNTDTQY

abundance: NA
v_gene: TRBV6-6
CDR3aa: ASSRLRSSYNEQF

abundance: NA
v_gene: TRBV2
CDR3aa: ASSKQGDKNQPQH

abundance: NA
v_gene: TRBV5-6
CDR3aa: ASSRPGPYNEQF